One and the same sample provided the 20 T cell receptor beta chains below, sequenced in a study of T cell changes during pregnancy in multiple sclerosis (dated by TCRdb to between 2017 and 2020). Library creation used the immunoSEQ multiplex PCR assay. As stored in TCRdb, this immuneACCESS dataset retains in-frame rearrangements with V and J assigned. A fraction of the clones does not appear; measured against another copy, unresolved V genes explain less than half of the discrepancy, and the remainder lacks a known reason. Here the sample has 40,000 to 50,000 clones; about 90% occur a single time. The ten largest clones represent about a tenth of the sample. The specimen comprised CD8+ T cells from peripheral blood mononuclear cells, sampled in the first trimester of pregnancy. These receptors were taken from a female donor with multiple sclerosis, enrolled in a pregnancy study.

This clone has only a few counts. J is TRBJ2-7 and V is TRBV19; TRBD2 aligns across 7 bases. This CDR3 is built from 14 residues. Trimming cost V 9 bases and J 1 base; bases outside gene matches: 9. The germline gives CDR1 LNHDA, CDR2 SQIVND (reference sequence). The CDR3, as DNA: TGTGCCAGCAAGTTCACGGGGGGATCCTACGAGCAGTACTTC. Its protein is CASKFTGGSYEQYF.

Here the CDR3 reads CSVLTDLVGGTF. The DNA for the CDR3 is TGCAGCGTTCTAACAGACCTTGTGGGGGGCACCTTC. This chain uses TRBV29-1 with TRBJ1-2, with D perhaps TRBD1 (5 bases). CDR1 is SQVTM, CDR2 ANQGSEA, per germline. CDR3 length equals 12 residues. Trimming shortened V by 5 bases and J by 13 bases, and 20 bases separated the two germline ends. The variable domain in full, completed from reference TRBV29-1 and TRBJ1-2, reads SAVISQKPSRDICQRGTSLTIQCQVDSQVTMMFWYRQQPGQSLTLIATANQGSEATYESGFVIDKFPISRPNLTFSTLTVSNMSPEDSSIYLCSVLTDLVGGTFGSGTRLTVV.

This clone came up a few times. The chain couples TRBV4-1 to TRBJ2-1; 9 bases agree with TRBD1. This CDR3 contains 16 residues. The V gene's germline CDR1 is MGHRA and CDR2 YSYEKL. The ends lost 1 base at V and 7 bases at J; junction bases unmatched: 8. CDR3 coding DNA: TGCGCCAGCAGCCAAGGGTTAGACGGGACAGGGAATGAGCAGTTCTTC. It is translated as CASSQGLDGTGNEQFF.

V and J are TRBV29-1 and TRBJ2-3; tentative D call: TRBD2 (6 bases). V was shortened by 6 bases and J by 0 bases, with 13 bases between the two germline ends. This CDR3 region has 14 residues. Germline lookup yields CDR1 SQVTM and CDR2 ANQGSEA. The CDR3 here is CSVAGDSSTDTQYF. CDR3 coding DNA: TGCAGCGTCGCCGGGGACTCTAGCACAGATACGCAGTATTTT.

The V gene is TRBV19, the J gene TRBJ1-5, with TRBD1 matching over 10 bases. This CDR3 contains 14 residues. Germline V gene data show CDR1 as LNHDA and CDR2 as SQIVND (reference sequence). The V segment lost 6 bases and the J segment 6 bases; nucleotides outside the gene matches: 5. The CDR3 sequence is CASSPGQGRQPQHF. CDR3 DNA: TGTGCCAGTAGCCCGGGACAGGGGCGTCAGCCCCAGCATTTT.

The rearrangement joins TRBV4-3 to TRBJ2-1, with 9 bases lining up with TRBD1. The V gene's germline CDR1 is LGHNA and CDR2 YSLEER. The CDR3 has 16 amino acids. The V segment lost 1 base and the J segment 4 bases; nucleotides outside the gene matches: 5. The CDR3 region has the DNA TGCGCCAGCAGCCAAGGCACAGGGGGCGATTACAATGAGCAGTTCTTC. Protein sequence: CASSQGTGGDYNEQFF.

The V call is TRBV11-2, the J call TRBJ1-2; 11 positions match TRBD1. CDR1 and CDR2 (germline): SGHAT, FQNNGV. The V and J ends lost 6 bases and 4 bases, in that order; junction bases with no gene match: 10. The CDR3 consists of 16 residues. CDR3 DNA sequence: TGTGCCAGCAGACAGATCGGACAGGGGGCTTTCTATGGCTACACCTTC. This sequence encodes CASRQIGQGAFYGYTF.

The chain carries TRBV7-2 and TRBJ2-1, with D possibly TRBD2 on 5 matching bases. The V gene's germline CDR1 is SGHTA and CDR2 FQGNSA. V lost 3 bases and J lost 0, with 9 bases in between. The CDR3 runs 15 residues. In DNA, the CDR3 is TGTGCCAGCAGCTTCGCGGGCAACTCCTACAATGAGCAGTTCTTC. It specifies CASSFAGNSYNEQFF.

The V call is TRBV19, the J call TRBJ2-3; 9 bases are shared with TRBD1. Looked up from germline, CDR1 is LNHDA and CDR2 is SQIVND (reference sequence). This CDR3 comprises 17 residues. J was trimmed by 2 bases and V by 5 bases; bases with no gene match: 11. The CDR3 coding sequence is TGTGCCAGTAGTGCCGACGACAGGGGGGGAGACACAGATACGCAGTATTTT. Translated: CASSADDRGGDTDTQYF.

This chain links TRBV10-2 with TRBJ1-2; unclear D gene. V was cut by 3 bases and J by 7 bases, with 15 bases left in between. This CDR3 is built from 14 residues. The germline V gene has CDR1 WSHSY and CDR2 SAAADI. The CDR3 DNA reads as TGCGCCAGCAGTGATTCGATTTCTTATAGTGGCTACACCTTC. This gives the protein CASSDSISYSGYTF.

This clone is medium-sized in the sample. This chain uses TRBV6-4 with TRBJ2-3, with 11 nucleotides matching TRBD2. V dropped 3 bases and J dropped 4; count of bases not matched to a gene: 3. Germline-derived CDR1 and CDR2 are MRHNA and SNTAGT. The CDR3 runs to 15 residues. The CDR3 is CASSDTSGGSDTQYF. The DNA for the CDR3 is TGTGCCAGCAGTGATACTAGCGGGGGTTCAGATACGCAGTATTTT.

The V gene is TRBV15, the J gene TRBJ1-5; no clear D. CDR3 length: 15 residues. Trimming removed 0 bases from V and 8 bases from J, with 14 bases in between. The germline CDR1 and CDR2 sequences are LNHNV and YYDKDF (reference sequence). The DNA for the CDR3 is TGTGCCACCAGCAGAGATACGGGGAGAGGGAAGCCCCAGCATTTT. This sequence encodes CATSRDTGRGKPQHF.

This rearrangement joins TRBV5-4 to TRBJ2-1, with a weak D call TRBD2 (5 bases). CDR1 SGHNT and CDR2 YYREEE come from the germline V gene (reference sequence). This CDR3 has 14 amino acids. The ends were cut back, 2 bases at V and 6 bases at J, with 12 bases in the middle. The CDR3 sequence: CASSLRLEVNEQFF. CDR3 bases: TGTGCCAGCAGCTTACGGTTGGAGGTCAATGAGCAGTTCTTC.

This chain joins TRBV7-2 and TRBJ1-5; D unclear. The CDR3 loop spans 14 amino acids. Trimming took 5 bases from V and 0 from J, leaving 8 bases between them. Germline CDR1 SGHTA, CDR2 FQGNSA. This CDR3 is CASSLGHSNQPQHF. In DNA form, the CDR3 reads TGTGCCAGCAGCCTGGGCCATAGCAATCAGCCCCAGCATTTT. The full variable domain, in which reference TRBV7-2 and TRBJ1-5 provide the parts outside the CDR3, is GAGVSQSPSNKVTEKGKDVELRCDPISGHTALYWYRQSLGQGLEFLIYFQGNSAPDKSGLPSDRFSAERTGGSVSTLTIQRTQQEDSAVYLCASSLGHSNQPQHFGDGTRLSIL.

This clone has just one count. The chain recombines TRBV10-3 with TRBJ1-6; 8 nucleotides match TRBD1. The CDR3 is made up of 15 amino acids. V lost 6 bases, J lost 7 bases, and 8 bases stayed unmatched. CDR1 is ENHRY, CDR2 SYGVKD, per germline. CDR3 loop: CAIRGGAGGNSPLHF. The CDR3 region has the DNA TGTGCCATCAGGGGGGGGGCAGGGGGCAATTCACCCCTCCACTTT.

This rearrangement joins TRBV27 to TRBJ2-2; D unresolved. From germline, CDR1 is MNHEY and CDR2 SMNVEV (reference sequence). V lost 0 bases to trimming and J lost 5 bases, with 7 bases between them. This CDR3 is 14 amino acids long. The CDR3 DNA sequence: TGTGCCAGCAGTTTATCCGCGGAAACCGGGGAGCTGTTTTTT. Protein sequence: CASSLSAETGELFF.

This clone has more than one count but fewer than ten. The chain employs TRBV19 and TRBJ1-1; 10 bases line up with TRBD1. V shed 9 bases, J shed 4 bases, and the junction held 2 bases outside the gene matches. Germline CDR1 LNHDA, CDR2 SQIVND (reference sequence). This CDR3 contains 12 residues. The CDR3 loop is CASRTGGTEAFF. The CDR3 DNA reads as TGTGCCAGCCGGACAGGGGGCACTGAAGCTTTCTTT.

This rearrangement joins TRBV12-5 to TRBJ2-7, with D unresolved. The CDR3 covers 11 residues. The germline V and J ends were trimmed by 10 bases and 5 bases, with 12 bases remaining between them. Germline CDR1 is LGHNT and CDR2 is FRNRAP. CDR3 sequence (DNA): TGTGCTACCACTGTCGGAGACGAGCAGTACTTC. The encoded protein is CATTVGDEQYF.

The V and J genes are TRBV30 and TRBJ1-1; no clear D. The V and J ends lost 2 bases and 0 bases respectively, with 4 bases between them. Germline CDR1 GTSNPN, CDR2 SVGIG (reference sequence). There are 12 residues in the CDR3. CDR3 sequence reads: CAWSTVNTEAFF. CDR3 DNA sequence: TGTGCCTGGAGTACGGTGAACACTGAAGCTTTCTTT.

J is TRBJ2-2 and V is TRBV9; 8 bases are shared with TRBD1. V gave up 4 bases and J gave up 1 base; unmatched junction bases: 6. There are 16 residues in the CDR3. Per germline, CDR1 SGDLS and CDR2 YYNGEE. The CDR3 DNA reads as TGTGCCAGCAGCCCACCCGGGACAGGGAACACCGGGGAGCTGTTTTTT. Its translation: CASSPPGTGNTGELFF. The full variable domain, completed using reference TRBV9 and TRBJ2-2, is DSGVTQTPKHLITATGQRVTLRCSPRSGDLSVYWYQQSLDQGLQFLIQYYNGEERAKGNILERFSAQQFPDLHSELNLSSLELGDSALYFCASSPPGTGNTGELFFGEGSRLTVL.